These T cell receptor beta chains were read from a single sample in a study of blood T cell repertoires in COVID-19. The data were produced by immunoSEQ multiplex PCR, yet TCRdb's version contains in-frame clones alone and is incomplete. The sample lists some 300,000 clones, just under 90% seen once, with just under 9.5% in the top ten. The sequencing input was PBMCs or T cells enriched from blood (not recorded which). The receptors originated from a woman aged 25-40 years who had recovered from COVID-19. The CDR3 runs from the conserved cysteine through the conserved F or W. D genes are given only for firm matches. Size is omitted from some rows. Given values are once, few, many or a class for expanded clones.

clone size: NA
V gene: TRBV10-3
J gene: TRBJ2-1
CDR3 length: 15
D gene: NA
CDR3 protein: CAISDQGGPYNEQFF
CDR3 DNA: TGTGCCATCAGTGATCAGGGAGGCCCTTACAATGAGCAGTTCTTC

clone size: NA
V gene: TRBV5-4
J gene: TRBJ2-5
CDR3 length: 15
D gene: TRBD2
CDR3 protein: CASSWSSGRGETQYF
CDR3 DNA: TGTGCCAGCAGCTGGAGTAGCGGGAGAGGGGAGACCCAGTACTTC

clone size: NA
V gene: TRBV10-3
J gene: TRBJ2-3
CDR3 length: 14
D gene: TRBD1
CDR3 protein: CATSGTGGSDTQYF
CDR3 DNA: TGTGCCACCTCGGGGACAGGGGGTTCAGATACGCAGTATTTT

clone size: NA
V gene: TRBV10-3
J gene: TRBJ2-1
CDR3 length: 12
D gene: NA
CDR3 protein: CAARGTYNEQFF
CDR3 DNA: TGTGCCGCCCGGGGGACCTACAATGAGCAGTTCTTC

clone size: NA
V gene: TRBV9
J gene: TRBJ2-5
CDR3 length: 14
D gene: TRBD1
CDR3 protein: CASSVGQESETQYF
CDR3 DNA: TGTGCCAGCAGCGTGGGACAGGAGAGCGAGACCCAGTACTTC

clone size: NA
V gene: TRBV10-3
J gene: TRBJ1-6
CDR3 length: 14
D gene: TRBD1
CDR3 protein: CAISGPGGNSPLHF
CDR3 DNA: TGTGCCATCAGTGGACCAGGGGGTAATTCACCCCTCCACTTT

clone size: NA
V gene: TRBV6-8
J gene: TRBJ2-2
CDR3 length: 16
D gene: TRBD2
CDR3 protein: CASSSIAGVWTGELFF
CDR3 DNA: TGTGCCAGCAGTTCTATAGCGGGAGTATGGACCGGGGAGCTGTTTTTT

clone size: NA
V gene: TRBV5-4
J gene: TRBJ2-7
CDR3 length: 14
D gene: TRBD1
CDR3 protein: CASSLGGQTYEQYF
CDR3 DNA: TGTGCCAGCAGCTTGGGGGGACAGACCTACGAGCAGTACTTC

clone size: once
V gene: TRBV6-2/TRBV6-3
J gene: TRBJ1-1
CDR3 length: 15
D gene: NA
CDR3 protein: CASSYLEARNTEAFF
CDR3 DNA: TGTGCCAGCAGTTACTTAGAAGCCCGGAACACTGAAGCTTTCTTT

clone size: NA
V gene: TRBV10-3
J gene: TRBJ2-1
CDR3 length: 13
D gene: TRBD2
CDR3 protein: CAISVSGSDEQFF
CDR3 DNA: TGTGCCATCAGTGTCAGCGGGAGTGATGAGCAGTTCTTC

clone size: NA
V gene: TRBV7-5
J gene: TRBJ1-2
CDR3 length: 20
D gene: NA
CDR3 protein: CARSLYLVSRGPTQYYGYTF
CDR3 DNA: TGTGCCAGAAGCCTTTATTTGGTTAGCAGGGGGCCTACCCAATACTATGGCTACACCTTC

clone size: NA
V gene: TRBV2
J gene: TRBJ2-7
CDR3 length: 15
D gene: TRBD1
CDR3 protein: CASSATGTGVVEQYF
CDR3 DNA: TGTGCCAGCAGTGCTACCGGGACAGGGGTTGTCGAGCAGTACTTC

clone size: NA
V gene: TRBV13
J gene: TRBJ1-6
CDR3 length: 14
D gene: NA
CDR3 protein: CASSLGQGHSPLHF
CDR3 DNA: TGTGCCAGCAGCTTGGGGCAGGGTCATTCACCCCTCCACTTT

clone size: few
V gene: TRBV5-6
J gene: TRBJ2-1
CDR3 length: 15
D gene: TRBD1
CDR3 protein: CASSWGQGLSNEQFF
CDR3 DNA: TGTGCCAGCAGCTGGGGACAGGGTTTGAGCAATGAGCAGTTCTTC

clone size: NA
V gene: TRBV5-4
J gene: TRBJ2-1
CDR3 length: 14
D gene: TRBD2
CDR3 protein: CASSFAGRINEQFF
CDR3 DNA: TGTGCCAGCAGCTTCGCCGGGAGGATCAATGAGCAGTTCTTC

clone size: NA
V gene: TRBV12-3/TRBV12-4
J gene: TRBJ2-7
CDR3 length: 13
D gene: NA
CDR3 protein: CASSPRGVDEQYF
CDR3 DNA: TGTGCCAGCAGCCCCCGGGGTGTCGACGAGCAGTACTTC

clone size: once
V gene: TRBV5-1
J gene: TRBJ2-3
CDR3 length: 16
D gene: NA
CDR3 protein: CASSLAFQGVTDTQYF
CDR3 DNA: TGCGCCAGCAGCTTGGCCTTTCAGGGTGTCACAGATACGCAGTATTTT

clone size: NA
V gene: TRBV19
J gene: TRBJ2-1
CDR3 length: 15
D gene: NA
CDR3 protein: CASRDGSGTYNEQFF
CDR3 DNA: TGTGCCAGTAGGGACGGGAGTGGTACCTACAATGAGCAGTTCTTC

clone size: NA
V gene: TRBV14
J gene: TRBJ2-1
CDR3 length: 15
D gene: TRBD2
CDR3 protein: CASSQTSALYNEQFF
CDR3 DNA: TGTGCCAGCAGCCAAACTAGCGCCCTTTACAATGAGCAGTTCTTC

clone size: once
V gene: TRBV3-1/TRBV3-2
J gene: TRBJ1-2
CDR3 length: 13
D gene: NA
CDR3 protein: CASSQAGIDGYTF
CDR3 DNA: TGTGCCAGCAGCCAAGCAGGGATAGATGGCTACACCTTC

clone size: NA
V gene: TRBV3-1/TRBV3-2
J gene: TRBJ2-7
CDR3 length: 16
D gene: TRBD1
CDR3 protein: CASSQATGTGMNEQYF
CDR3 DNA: TGTGCCAGCAGCCAAGCCACCGGGACAGGGATGAACGAGCAGTACTTC

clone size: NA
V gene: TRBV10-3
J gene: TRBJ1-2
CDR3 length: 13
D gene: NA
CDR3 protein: CAGWGGADYGYTF
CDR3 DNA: TGTGCTGGGTGGGGGGGCGCGGACTATGGCTACACCTTC

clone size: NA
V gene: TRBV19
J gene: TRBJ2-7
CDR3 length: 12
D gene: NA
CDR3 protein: CASSDFRDEQYF
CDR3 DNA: TGTGCCAGTAGTGACTTTCGCGACGAGCAGTACTTC

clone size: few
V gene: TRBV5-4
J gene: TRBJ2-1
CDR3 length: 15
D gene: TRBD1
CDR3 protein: CASSDWTGGVFEQFF
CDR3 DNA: TGTGCCAGCAGCGATTGGACAGGGGGTGTCTTTGAGCAGTTCTTC

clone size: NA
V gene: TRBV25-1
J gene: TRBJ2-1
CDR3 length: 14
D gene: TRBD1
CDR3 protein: CASRTGTGRDEQFF
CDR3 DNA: TGTGCCAGCAGGACCGGGACAGGGAGGGATGAGCAGTTCTTC

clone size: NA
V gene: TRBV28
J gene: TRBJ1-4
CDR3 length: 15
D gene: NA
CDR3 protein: CASRAGGATNEKLFF
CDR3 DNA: TGTGCCAGCAGAGCCGGCGGGGCAACTAATGAAAAACTGTTTTTT

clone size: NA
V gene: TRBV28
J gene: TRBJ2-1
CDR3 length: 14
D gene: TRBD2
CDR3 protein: CATTAGLADNEQFF
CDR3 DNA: TGTGCCACCACAGCGGGGCTAGCGGACAATGAGCAGTTCTTC

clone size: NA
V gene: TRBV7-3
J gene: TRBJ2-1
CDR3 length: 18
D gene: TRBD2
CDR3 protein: CASSLLAGGPSSYNEQFF
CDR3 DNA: TGTGCCAGCAGCTTACTAGCGGGAGGCCCGAGCTCCTACAATGAGCAGTTCTTC

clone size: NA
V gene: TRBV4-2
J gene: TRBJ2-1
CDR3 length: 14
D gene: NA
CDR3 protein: CASGIRNTGNEQFF
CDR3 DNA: TGTGCCAGCGGAATCCGAAATACAGGGAATGAGCAGTTCTTC

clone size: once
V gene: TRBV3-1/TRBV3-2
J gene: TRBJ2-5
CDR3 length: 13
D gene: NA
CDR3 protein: CASVSVRQETQYF
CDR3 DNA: TGTGCCAGCGTATCTGTCCGGCAAGAGACCCAGTACTTC

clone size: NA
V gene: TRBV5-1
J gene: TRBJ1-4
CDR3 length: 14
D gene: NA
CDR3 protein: CASRQGGTNEKLFF
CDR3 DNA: TGCGCCAGCAGACAGGGTGGAACTAATGAAAAACTGTTTTTT

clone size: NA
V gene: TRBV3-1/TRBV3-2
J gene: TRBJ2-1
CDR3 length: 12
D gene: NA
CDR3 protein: CASSQVLNEQFF
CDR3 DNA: TGTGCCAGCAGCCAAGTTCTCAATGAGCAGTTCTTC

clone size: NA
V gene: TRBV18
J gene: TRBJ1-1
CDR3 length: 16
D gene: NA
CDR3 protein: CASSPPGQIQNTEAFF
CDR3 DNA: TGTGCCAGCTCACCACCTGGACAGATACAGAACACTGAAGCTTTCTTT

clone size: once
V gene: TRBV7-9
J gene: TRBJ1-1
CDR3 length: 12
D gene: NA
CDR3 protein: CASSSGGTEAFF
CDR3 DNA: TGTGCCAGCAGTTCGGGGGGGACTGAAGCTTTCTTT

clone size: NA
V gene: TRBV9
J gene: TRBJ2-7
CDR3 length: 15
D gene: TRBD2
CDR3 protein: CASSVTPGLVYEQYF
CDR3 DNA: TGTGCCAGCAGCGTCACCCCGGGACTAGTTTACGAGCAGTACTTC

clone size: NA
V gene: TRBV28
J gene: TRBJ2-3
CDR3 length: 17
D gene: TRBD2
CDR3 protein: CASSPGLAGGQTDTQYF
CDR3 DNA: TGTGCCAGCAGCCCGGGACTAGCGGGAGGGCAAACAGATACGCAGTATTTT

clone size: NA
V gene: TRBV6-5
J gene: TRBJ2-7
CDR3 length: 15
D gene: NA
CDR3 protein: CASSYGAQRGFEQYF
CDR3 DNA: TGTGCCAGCAGTTACGGTGCCCAGCGTGGGTTCGAGCAGTACTTC

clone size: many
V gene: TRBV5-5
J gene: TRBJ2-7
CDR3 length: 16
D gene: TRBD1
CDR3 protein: CASSPPGQGISYEQYF
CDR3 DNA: TGTGCCAGCAGCCCGCCGGGACAGGGGATAAGCTACGAGCAGTACTTC

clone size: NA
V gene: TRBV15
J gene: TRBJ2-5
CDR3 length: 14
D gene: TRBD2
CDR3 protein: CATSRHGLAETQYF
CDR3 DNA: TGTGCCACCAGCAGACACGGACTAGCAGAAACCCAGTACTTC

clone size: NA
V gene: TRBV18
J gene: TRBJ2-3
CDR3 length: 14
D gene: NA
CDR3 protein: CASSPLNNTDTQYF
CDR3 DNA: TGTGCCAGCTCACCACTCAACAACACAGATACGCAGTATTTT

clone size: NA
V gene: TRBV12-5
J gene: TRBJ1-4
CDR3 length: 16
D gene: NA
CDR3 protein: CASGLVSPGPNEKLFF
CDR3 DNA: TGTGCTAGTGGTTTGGTCTCTCCAGGGCCTAATGAAAAACTGTTTTTT

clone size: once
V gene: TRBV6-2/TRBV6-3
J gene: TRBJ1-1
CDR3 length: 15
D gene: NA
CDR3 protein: CASSYSDRSLTEAFF
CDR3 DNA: TGTGCCAGCAGTTACTCCGACAGGAGCCTCACTGAAGCTTTCTTT

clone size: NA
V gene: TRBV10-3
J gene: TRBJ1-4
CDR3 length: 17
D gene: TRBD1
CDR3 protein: CAVEGLERGLLSEKLFF
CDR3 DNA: TGTGCCGTCGAAGGGCTGGAGAGGGGGCTACTTAGTGAAAAACTGTTTTTT

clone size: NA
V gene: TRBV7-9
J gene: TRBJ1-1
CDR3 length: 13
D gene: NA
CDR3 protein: CASSLKDSSFAFF
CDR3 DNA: TGTGCCAGCAGCTTAAAGGACAGCTCCTTTGCTTTCTTT

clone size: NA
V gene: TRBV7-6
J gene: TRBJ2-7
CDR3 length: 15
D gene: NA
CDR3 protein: CASSLGGGSSYEQYF
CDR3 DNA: TGTGCCAGCAGCTTAGGGGGCGGCTCCTCCTACGAGCAGTACTTC

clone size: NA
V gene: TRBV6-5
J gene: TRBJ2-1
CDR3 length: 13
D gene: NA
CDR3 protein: CASVLEDYNEQFF
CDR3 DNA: TGTGCCAGCGTCCTAGAGGATTACAATGAGCAGTTCTTC

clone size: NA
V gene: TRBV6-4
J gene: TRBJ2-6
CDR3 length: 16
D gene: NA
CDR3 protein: CASSELGLSGANVLTF
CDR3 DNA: TGTGCCAGCAGTGAATTGGGGCTCTCTGGGGCCAACGTCCTGACTTTC

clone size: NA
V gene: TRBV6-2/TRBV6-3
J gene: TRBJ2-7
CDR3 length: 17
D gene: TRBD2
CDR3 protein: CASSYPSAESGSYEQYF
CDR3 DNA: TGTGCCAGCAGTTACCCCTCCGCCGAAAGCGGGAGCTACGAGCAGTACTTC

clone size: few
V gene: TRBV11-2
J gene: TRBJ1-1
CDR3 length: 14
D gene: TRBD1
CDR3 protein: CASSSRTGSPEAFF
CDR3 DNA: TGTGCCAGCAGCTCTAGGACAGGGAGCCCTGAAGCTTTCTTT

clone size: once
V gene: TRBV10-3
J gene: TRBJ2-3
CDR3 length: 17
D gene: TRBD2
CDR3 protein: CAISDLSRRGETDTQYF
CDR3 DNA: TGTGCCATCAGTGACCTATCTCGCCGGGGGGAGACTGATACGCAGTATTTT

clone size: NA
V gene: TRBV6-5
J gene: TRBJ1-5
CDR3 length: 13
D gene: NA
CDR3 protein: CASSSRRGEPQHF
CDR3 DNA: TGTGCCAGCAGTTCCCGTCGGGGGGAGCCCCAGCATTTT

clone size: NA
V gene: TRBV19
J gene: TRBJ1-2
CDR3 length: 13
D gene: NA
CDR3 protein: CASRPGFDYGYTF
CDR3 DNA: TGTGCCAGTAGACCAGGGTTCGACTATGGCTACACCTTC

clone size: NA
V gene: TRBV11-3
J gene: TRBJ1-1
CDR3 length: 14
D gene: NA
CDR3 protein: CASSLKAGGAEAFF
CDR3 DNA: TGTGCCAGCAGCTTAAAAGCGGGGGGGGCTGAAGCTTTCTTT